A single sample is the source of the 25 T cell receptor beta chains below, sequenced in a study of PD-L1 blockade in urothelial cancer. Time point reported: pretreatment peripheral blood. Here immunoSEQ multiplex PCR was the method, and the copy in TCRdb shows in-frame clones only, minus some. The data contain 60,000 or so clones, 85% to 90% of them singletons. This specimen was PBMCs, taken around atezolizumab (anti-PD-L1) treatment. The origin of the receptors is a man between 65 and 80 years old with urothelial cancer.

This chain uses TRBV28 with TRBJ2-5, with D possibly matching TRBD1 (5 bases). This CDR3 has 14 amino acids. Germline V CDR1 and CDR2: MDHEN, SYDVKM. V was cut by 1 base and J by 5 bases, with 11 bases left in between. The CDR3 DNA is TGTGCCAGCAGTTTATTTCAGGGTCAGGAGACCCAGTACTTC. Translating it yields CASSLFQGQETQYF.

The chain combines TRBV5-1 with TRBJ2-2, with TRBD2 matching 11 bases. In germline, CDR1 is SGHRS, CDR2 YFSETQ. CDR3 size: 20 residues. J gave up 3 bases and V 5 bases, and 18 bases lay outside the gene matches. The DNA for the CDR3 is TGCGCCAGCAGTCACAGCCCACTAGCGGGAGACCTGCGGGACACCGGGGAGCTGTTTTTT. Protein: CASSHSPLAGDLRDTGELFF.

J is TRBJ1-4 and V is TRBV5-1; TRBD1 is a possible D gene (5 bases). V shed 2 bases and J shed 3 bases, with 11 bases lying between them. The CDR3 consists of 15 residues. The germline gives CDR1 SGHRS, CDR2 YFSETQ. The CDR3 DNA follows: TGCGCCAGCAGCTTAGGAGGGGACCCTAATGAAAAACTGTTTTTT. Translation: CASSLGGDPNEKLFF.

The genes are TRBV7-3 and TRBJ2-7; a possible D gene is TRBD2 (6 bases). V was cut by 5 bases and J by 3 bases, with 8 bases left in between. The CDR3 covers 12 residues. Germline V gene lookup returns CDR1 SGHTA and CDR2 FQGTGA. In DNA, the CDR3 is TGTGCCAGCAGCCCCGGGGGCTACGAGCAGTACTTC. Its protein product is CASSPGGYEQYF.

V gene TRBV10-3 combines with J gene TRBJ2-6; a possible D gene is TRBD1 (5 bases). The CDR3 totals 18 residues. Trimming shortened V by 0 bases and J by 0 bases, and 12 bases separated the two germline ends. Looked up from germline, CDR1 is ENHRY and CDR2 is SYGVKD. The chain's CDR3 is CAISESEFGASGANVLTF. For the CDR3, the DNA is TGTGCCATCAGTGAGTCGGAGTTTGGGGCCTCTGGGGCCAACGTCCTGACTTTC.

The CDR3 nucleotides read TGTGCCAGCAGCTCGGGACTAGCGGGAGGGCTGGGGGCCGGGGAGCTGTTTTTT. Its translation: CASSSGLAGGLGAGELFF. The chain couples TRBV5-5 to TRBJ2-2, with TRBD2 matching 16 bases. Per germline, CDR1 SGHKS and CDR2 YYEKEE (reference sequence). V shed 3 bases, J shed 6 bases, and the junction held 8 bases outside the gene matches. The CDR3 is 18 amino acids.

The chain combines TRBV25-1 with TRBJ1-1, with 7 bases fitting TRBD1. V trimming: 2 bases; J trimming: 5 bases; junction bases outside the gene matches: 2. The germline CDR1 and CDR2 sequences are MGHDK and SYGVNS. CDR3 length equals 13 residues. The CDR3 nucleotides read TGTGCCAGCAGTGAACGCAGGGGGACTGAAGCTTTCTTT. Encoded protein: CASSERRGTEAFF.

The CDR3 DNA is TGTGCCAGTAGTAAGACTAGCGGAAGCTCTGGGGCCAACGTCCTGACTTTC. Protein sequence: CASSKTSGSSGANVLTF. J is TRBJ2-6 and V is TRBV19, with 9 bases aligning to TRBD2. J lost 0 bases, V lost 4 bases, and 4 bases had no gene match. The germline gives CDR1 LNHDA, CDR2 SQIVND (reference sequence). The CDR3 totals 17 residues.

The chain is built from TRBV9 and TRBJ1-3; TRBD1 matches at 8 bases. Unmatched junction bases numbered 5, after V lost 3 bases and J lost 3 bases. In germline, CDR1 is SGDLS, CDR2 YYNGEE. The CDR3 sequence is 15 residues long. CDR3 DNA sequence: TGTGCCAGCAGCGGAACAGGGGGGAGTGGAAACACCATATATTTT. The encoded protein is CASSGTGGSGNTIYF.

The genes are TRBV5-1 and TRBJ2-6; D is perhaps TRBD2 (6 bases). The germline CDR1 and CDR2 sequences are SGHRS and YFSETQ. The germline V and J ends were trimmed by 4 bases and 1 base, with 15 bases remaining between them. The length of the CDR3 is 17 residues. The CDR3 spells CASSRTGLRSGANVLTF. DNA for the CDR3: TGCGCCAGCAGCCGTACGGGACTGAGATCTGGGGCCAACGTCCTGACTTTC.

The chain employs TRBV9 and TRBJ1-2, with D unclear. The V end was cut by 4 bases, the J end by 8 bases, with 15 bases between. The germline CDR1 and CDR2 sequences are SGDLS and YYNGEE. This CDR3 is built from 13 residues. The CDR3 bases are TGTGCCAGCAGCTCAGCCGGGGTCGAAGGCTACACCTTC. Its protein product is CASSSAGVEGYTF.

This clone was seen only once. This chain connects TRBV6-1 to TRBJ2-7; a possible D gene is TRBD1 (5 bases). CDR3 size: 14 residues. Germline loops: CDR1 MNHNS, CDR2 SASEGT. V lost 6 bases, J lost 0 bases, and 12 bases lay in between. CDR3 nucleotide sequence: TGTGCCAGCAGGCAATCCAGGGTCTCCTACGAGCAGTACTTC. It yields the protein CASRQSRVSYEQYF.

The chain has TRBV2 and TRBJ2-3; a possible D gene is TRBD2 (5 bases). The CDR3 length is 14 residues. Germline CDR1 and CDR2: SNHLY and FYNNEI. V lost 6 bases, J lost 5 bases, and 15 bases lay in between. The chain's CDR3 is CASSPGPAGDTQYF. CDR3 nucleotide sequence: TGTGCCAGCAGCCCAGGCCCGGCGGGAGATACGCAGTATTTT.

V is TRBV11-3 and J is TRBJ2-1, with TRBD2 identical over 8 bases. Germline CDR1 reads SGHNT; CDR2 reads YENEEA. The CDR3 has 16 amino acids. V lost 1 base to trimming and J lost 3 bases; unmatched junction nucleotides: 5. CDR3 sequence (DNA): TGTGCCAGCAGCTTAGGAGCGGGAGAGGACTACAATGAGCAGTTCTTC. The encoded protein is CASSLGAGEDYNEQFF.

This rearrangement joins TRBV5-1 to TRBJ2-3, with 10 bases matching TRBD2. Germline V gene data show CDR1 as SGHRS and CDR2 as YFSETQ. This CDR3 has 17 residues. J lost 1 base, V lost 4 bases, and 9 bases had no gene match. CDR3 amino acids: CASSQTSSGRGTDTQYF. CDR3 coding DNA: TGCGCCAGCAGCCAGACATCTAGCGGGAGAGGCACAGATACGCAGTATTTT.

The chain recombines TRBV7-3 with TRBJ2-1; D remains ambiguous. Looked up from germline, CDR1 is SGHTA and CDR2 is FQGTGA. The CDR3 totals 13 residues. Trimming removed 1 base from V and 5 bases from J, with 6 bases in between. CDR3 DNA sequence: TGTGCCAGCAGCTTAATTGCGGACAATGAGCAGTTCTTC. Translated: CASSLIADNEQFF.

J is TRBJ2-6 and V is TRBV7-9; tentatively, D is TRBD2 (6 bases). CDR1 is SEHNR, CDR2 FQNEAQ, per germline (reference sequence). With 3 bases removed from V and 1 base from J, the gap between germline ends came to 7 bases. The CDR3 has 15 residues. CDR3 in DNA: TGTGCCAGCAGCTTCGGGGGATCTGGGGCCAACGTCCTGACTTTC. Translating it yields CASSFGGSGANVLTF.

This chain joins TRBV7-9 and TRBJ2-7; D may be TRBD2 (5 bases). The V gene's germline CDR1 is SEHNR and CDR2 FQNEAQ (reference sequence). The CDR3 consists of 13 residues. V lost 6 bases to trimming and J lost 4 bases, with 13 bases between them. CDR3: CASRDSPGYEQYF. The CDR3 DNA is TGTGCCAGCAGGGACTCCCCGGGGTACGAGCAGTACTTC.

This sequence joins TRBV10-2 and TRBJ2-5; D possibly corresponds to TRBD1 (6 bases). Per the germline V gene, CDR1 is WSHSY and CDR2 is SAAADI. The CDR3 length is 13 residues. Trimming took off 4 bases at V and 5 bases at J, with 11 bases between the two ends. The DNA of the CDR3 is TGCGCCAGCAGTGCTCAGGGGCTCGAGACCCAGTACTTC. Protein product: CASSAQGLETQYF.

This rearrangement joins TRBV19 to TRBJ2-1; 10 bases fit TRBD1. The CDR3 extends over 15 amino acids. Germline V gene lookup returns CDR1 LNHDA and CDR2 SQIVND (reference sequence). The trim removed 7 bases at V and 5 bases at J, leaving 8 bases unmatched. The CDR3 loop is CASTRRGTGDNEQFF. DNA of the CDR3: TGTGCCAGTACTCGCCGGGGGACAGGGGACAATGAGCAGTTCTTC.

The J gene is TRBJ1-1, the V gene TRBV6-1; perhaps TRBD1 as D (5 bases). V lost 9 bases to trimming and J lost 8 bases, with 13 bases between them. CDR1 is MNHNS, CDR2 SASEGT, per germline. This CDR3 has 11 amino acids. As DNA, the CDR3 is TGTGCCAGTGGGGCGGCAGGAGAAGCTTTCTTT. It is translated as CASGAAGEAFF.

This clone was seen a single time. The J gene is TRBJ2-1, the V gene TRBV5-1, with 14 positions matching TRBD2. V was clipped by 4 bases and J by 10 bases; unmatched bases: 4. The length of the CDR3 is 14 residues. Germline V gene lookup returns CDR1 SGHRS and CDR2 YFSETQ. The chain's CDR3 is CASSNGLAGGEQFF. The CDR3 coding sequence is TGCGCCAGCAGCAACGGACTAGCGGGAGGAGAGCAGTTCTTC. The full variable domain, its missing parts supplied by reference TRBV5-1 and TRBJ2-1, is KAGVTQTPRYLIKTRGQQVTLSCSPISGHRSVSWYQQTPGQGLQFLFEYFSETQRNKGNFPGRFSGRQFSNSRSEMNVSTLELGDSALYLCASSNGLAGGEQFFGPGTRLTVL.

The chain links TRBV11-2 to TRBJ2-1; TRBD2 matches at 10 bases. This CDR3 is built from 16 residues. Germline CDR1 reads SGHAT; CDR2 reads FQNNGV. Trimming at V came to 4 bases and at J to 5 bases, leaving 8 bases not matched to a gene. This CDR3 reads CASSSQTTSGHNEQFF. The CDR3 DNA sequence: TGTGCCAGCAGCTCACAAACGACTAGCGGGCACAATGAGCAGTTCTTC. Filled out from reference TRBV11-2 and TRBJ2-1, the complete variable domain reads EAGVAQSPRYKIIEKRQSVAFWCNPISGHATLYWYQQILGQGPKLLIQFQNNGVVDDSQLPKDRFSAERLKGVDSTLKIQPAKLEDSAVYLCASSSQTTSGHNEQFFGPGTRLTVL.

The table lists this clone with a count of one. This chain links TRBV7-2 with TRBJ2-7, with 9 bases aligning to TRBD2. CDR3 length: 16 amino acids. Per germline, CDR1 SGHTA and CDR2 FQGNSA. The V gene end was trimmed by 2 bases and the J gene end by 5 bases; junction bases not matched to a gene: 10. The CDR3 DNA reads as TGTGCCAGCAGCTTAAGCGGGGGACTAGCAACCCACGAGCAGTACTTC. It specifies CASSLSGGLATHEQYF. Supplemented by reference TRBV7-2 and TRBJ2-7, the full variable domain reads GAGVSQSPSNKVTEKGKDVELRCDPISGHTALYWYRQSLGQGLEFLIYFQGNSAPDKSGLPSDRFSAERTGGSVSTLTIQRTQQEDSAVYLCASSLSGGLATHEQYFGPGTRLTVT.

The chain recombines TRBV7-9 with TRBJ1-2, with 11 bases matching TRBD1. V shed 3 bases, J shed 8 bases, and the junction held 8 bases outside the gene matches. Germline CDR1 SEHNR, CDR2 FQNEAQ (reference sequence). The CDR3 totals 15 residues. The CDR3 DNA reads as TGTGCCAGCAGCTTGGACAGGGGGCTAGTAGAAGGCTACACCTTC. Translation gives CASSLDRGLVEGYTF.